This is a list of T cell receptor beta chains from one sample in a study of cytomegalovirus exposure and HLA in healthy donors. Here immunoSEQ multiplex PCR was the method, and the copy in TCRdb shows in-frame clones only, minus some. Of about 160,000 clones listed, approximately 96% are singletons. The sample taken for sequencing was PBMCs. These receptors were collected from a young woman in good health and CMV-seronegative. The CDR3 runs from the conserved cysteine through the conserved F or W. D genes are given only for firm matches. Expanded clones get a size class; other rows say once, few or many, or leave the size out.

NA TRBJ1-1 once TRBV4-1 CASSQDQGGITEAFF TGCGCCAGCAGCCAAGATCAGGGCGGTATCACTGAAGCTTTCTTT
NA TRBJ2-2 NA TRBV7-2 CASSFAPSVPTGELFF TGTGCCAGCAGCTTCGCCCCGAGTGTCCCCACCGGGGAGCTGTTTTTT
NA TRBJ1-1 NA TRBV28 CASRGGGHTEAFF TGTGCCAGCAGAGGGGGAGGGCACACTGAAGCTTTCTTT
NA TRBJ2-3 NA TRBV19 CASSLIWASTDTQYF TGTGCCAGTAGTCTAATATGGGCTAGCACAGATACGCAGTATTTT
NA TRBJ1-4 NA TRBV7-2 CASSLENHEGEKLFF TGTGCCAGCAGCCTCGAGAATCATGAGGGCGAAAAACTGTTTTTT
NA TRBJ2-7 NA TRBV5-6 CASSTSPGYEQYF TGTGCCAGCAGCACATCCCCGGGGTACGAGCAGTACTTC
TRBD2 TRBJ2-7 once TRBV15 CATSRETSGGFEKYF TGTGCCACCAGCAGAGAGACTAGCGGGGGGTTCGAAAAGTACTTC
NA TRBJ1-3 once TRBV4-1 CASSQEWAVSGNTIYF TGCGCCAGCAGCCAAGAATGGGCTGTCTCTGGAAACACCATATATTTT
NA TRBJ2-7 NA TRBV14 CASSQVGPVAEQYF TGTGCCAGCAGCCAAGTAGGTCCCGTAGCCGAGCAGTACTTC
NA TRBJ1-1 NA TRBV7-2 CASSPYMNTEAFF TGTGCCAGCAGCCCGTATATGAACACTGAAGCTTTCTTT
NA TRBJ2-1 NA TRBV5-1 CASSLVVGGEQFF TGCGCCAGCAGCTTGGTGGTTGGCGGGGAGCAGTTCTTC
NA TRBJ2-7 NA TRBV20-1 CSASGSGEQYF TGCAGTGCTAGCGGGTCCGGCGAGCAGTACTTC
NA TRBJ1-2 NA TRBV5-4 CASSQRQGGVNGYTF TGTGCCAGCAGCCAACGCCAGGGCGGGGTAAATGGCTACACCTTC
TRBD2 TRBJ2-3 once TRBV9 CASSKEGLGAGGPLTDTQYF TGTGCCAGCAGCAAAGAGGGCCTTGGGGCGGGGGGGCCTCTCACAGATACGCAGTATTTT
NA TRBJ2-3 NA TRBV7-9 CASSRDVGRGADTQYF TGTGCCAGCAGCCGAGACGTTGGCAGGGGGGCAGATACGCAGTATTTT
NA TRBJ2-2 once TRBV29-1 CSAAKVQGIGELFF TGCAGCGCCGCTAAGGTTCAGGGAATCGGGGAGCTGTTTTTT
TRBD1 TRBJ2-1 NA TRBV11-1 CASSWAGTVEQFF TGTGCCAGCAGCTGGGCCGGGACAGTTGAGCAGTTCTTC
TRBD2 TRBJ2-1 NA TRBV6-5 CASSYIAGLSYNEQFF TGTGCCAGCAGTTATATAGCGGGGCTGTCCTACAATGAGCAGTTCTTC
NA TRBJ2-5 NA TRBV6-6 CASSRRARETQYF TGTGCCAGCAGTCGCAGGGCCCGAGAGACCCAGTACTTC
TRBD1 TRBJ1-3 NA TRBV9 CASSGTGLSGNTIYF TGTGCCAGCAGCGGGACAGGCCTCTCTGGAAACACCATATATTTT
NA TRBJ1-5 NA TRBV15 CATSRDPRVGNQPQHF TGTGCCACCAGCAGAGATCCCAGGGTCGGTAATCAGCCCCAGCATTTT
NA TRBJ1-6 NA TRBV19 CASSMGQVRQTYNSPLHF TGTGCCAGTAGTATGGGGCAGGTCCGACAGACCTATAATTCACCCCTCCACTTT
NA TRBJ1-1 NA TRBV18 CASSPTAGSLEAFF TGTGCCAGCTCACCAACGGCAGGGTCCCTTGAAGCTTTCTTT
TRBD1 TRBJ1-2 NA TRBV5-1 CASSWDRVTGYGYTF TGCGCCAGCAGCTGGGACAGGGTGACCGGCTATGGCTACACCTTC
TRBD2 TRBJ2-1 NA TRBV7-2 CASSLLAGNLYNEQFF TGTGCCAGCAGCTTACTAGCGGGGAACCTCTACAATGAGCAGTTCTTC
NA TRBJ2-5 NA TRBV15 CATSRRGSGRLKRETQYF TGTGCCACCAGCAGGAGGGGGTCTGGACGGTTGAAGAGAGAGACCCAGTACTTC
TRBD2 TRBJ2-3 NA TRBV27 CASSSKLAGGNWGTQYF TGTGCCAGCAGTTCCAAACTAGCGGGGGGCAATTGGGGTACGCAGTATTTT
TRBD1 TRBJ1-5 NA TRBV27 CASSLSGGIYQPQHF TGTGCCAGCAGTTTATCAGGGGGCATATATCAGCCCCAGCATTTT
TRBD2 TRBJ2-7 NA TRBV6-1 CASSLLAGELYEQYF TGTGCCAGCAGTTTACTAGCGGGGGAGCTCTACGAGCAGTACTTC
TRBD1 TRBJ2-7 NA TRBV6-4 CASSDNRDRGGYEQYF TGTGCCAGCAGTGACAACCGGGACAGGGGGGGCTACGAGCAGTACTTC
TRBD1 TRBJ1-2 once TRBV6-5 CASSSQTGGHYGYTF TGTGCCAGCAGTTCCCAGACAGGGGGCCACTATGGCTACACCTTC
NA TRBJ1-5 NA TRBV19 CASHDRRAPQHF TGTGCCAGCCACGACAGACGGGCGCCCCAGCATTTT
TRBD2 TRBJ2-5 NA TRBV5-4 CASSHGGAAETQYF TGTGCCAGCAGCCACGGGGGGGCAGCGGAGACCCAGTACTTC
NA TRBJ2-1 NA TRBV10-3 CAISDDTGKGFNEQFF TGTGCCATCAGCGATGATACAGGGAAGGGGTTCAATGAGCAGTTCTTC
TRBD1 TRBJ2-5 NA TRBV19 CASSTRDRSQETQYF TGTGCCAGTAGTACTCGGGACAGAAGCCAAGAGACCCAGTACTTC
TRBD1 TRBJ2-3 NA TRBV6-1 CASSPQGQGADTQYF TGTGCCAGCAGTCCCCAAGGACAGGGGGCAGATACGCAGTATTTT
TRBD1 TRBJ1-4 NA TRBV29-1 CSVRDRGRGGNEKLFF TGCAGCGTCCGGGACAGGGGGCGGGGAGGGAATGAAAAACTGTTTTTT
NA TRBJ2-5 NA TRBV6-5 CASSYGETQYF TGTGCCAGCAGTTACGGCGAGACCCAGTACTTC
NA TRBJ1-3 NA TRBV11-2 CASSLTPPSSGNTIYF TGTGCCAGCAGCTTAACCCCGCCGAGCTCTGGAAACACCATATATTTT
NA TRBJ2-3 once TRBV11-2 CASSLEARSTDTQYF TGTGCCAGCAGCTTAGAGGCCCGAAGCACAGATACGCAGTATTTT
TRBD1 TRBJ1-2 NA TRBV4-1 CASRTLGQGIRGYTF TGCGCCAGCAGAACCTTGGGACAGGGGATTAGGGGCTACACCTTC
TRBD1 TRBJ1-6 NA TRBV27 CASSRGLGSPLHF TGTGCCAGCAGTAGGGGGCTTGGTTCACCCCTCCACTTT
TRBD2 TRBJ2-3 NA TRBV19 CASSASGGHGDTQYF TGTGCCAGTAGTGCTAGCGGGGGCCACGGGGATACGCAGTATTTT
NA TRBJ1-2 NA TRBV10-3 CAISSMTGDGYGYTF TGTGCCATCAGCTCCATGACAGGTGATGGCTATGGCTACACCTTC
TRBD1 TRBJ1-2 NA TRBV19 CASTSGTGGHGYTF TGTGCCAGTACCTCCGGGACAGGGGGCCATGGCTACACCTTC
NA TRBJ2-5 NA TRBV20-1 CSALNGETQYF TGCAGTGCCCTAAACGGGGAGACCCAGTACTTC
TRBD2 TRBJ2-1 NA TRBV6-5 CASSFSGGGGEQFF TGTGCCAGCAGCTTTAGCGGGGGGGGCGGTGAGCAGTTCTTC
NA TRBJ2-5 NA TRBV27 CASSLGGGRETQYF TGTGCCAGCAGTTTAGGTGGGGGCCGGGAGACCCAGTACTTC